This TCR beta chain stems from a study of cytomegalovirus exposure and HLA in healthy donors. Study outcomes and limitations: Many donors shared some public TCRs, even though most TCR sequences were rare. The classifier reportedly diagnosed cytomegalovirus status with high specificity and sensitivity. The listing of 150 or so TCR beta chains classed them as cytomegalovirus-associated. Clonal expansion was found to be greater in HLA-associated TCR beta chains than in equally common others in a later analysis.

In the case of this clone: The antigen is unknown.

In the PCR, 60 Vbeta and 13 Jbeta primers were used. Assay: immunoSEQ multiplex PCR; the TCRdb copy retains only in-frame clones and omits some. This table holds more than 110,000 clones, 80% found once. V was clipped by 0 bases and J by 10 bases; unmatched bases: 9. CDR3 length equals 16 residues. Germline values: CDR1 MNHEY, CDR2 SVGAGI. Sequencing input: PBMCs. V and J are TRBV6-5 and TRBJ2-1, with 10 positions matching TRBD1. The sequence was collected from a man aged 50 to 59 in good health and CMV-seronegative. The CDR3 nucleotides are TGTGCCAGCAGTTACTCGGACAGGGGGGGAATCAGCGAGCAGTTCTTC. Protein sequence: CASSYSDRGGISEQFF.